The text below deals with one T cell receptor beta chain. What this receptor recognizes is not known. Base quality data are lacking; no much larger clone is found one base away. High-throughput TCR beta sequencing profiled peripheral blood CD8+ and CD4+ T cells from healthy donors, Susac syndrome patients and multiple sclerosis patients. Treatment-naive patients with stable or active relapsing-remitting disease fulfilling revised McDonald criteria were used as multiple sclerosis controls. Bulk CD8+ and CD4+ T cells were purified magnetically by negative isolation, whereas CD8+ TEMRA cells were enriched by FACS. Blood was drawn into EDTA tubes, processed within 24 hours, and PBMCs were isolated by density gradient centrifugation. PBMCs destined for TCR sequencing were cryopreserved in liquid nitrogen and later thawed in a 37 °C water bath. A purity of at least 90% was achieved for sorted or isolated CD4+, CD8+ and CD8+ TEMRA cells.

The CDR3 measures 23 amino acids from cysteine to phenylalanine. The kept DNA is CDR3 alone, 69 bases in frame from the first base. Reading the germline V gene gives CDR1 MDHEN and CDR2 SYDVKM. V ends up 8 bases short and J 0 bases short, with an unmatched junction base count of 25. The data originate from a study of CD8 T cells in Susac syndrome (dated by TCRdb to the late 2010s). A note on the overall study: Whether CD8+ T cell activation and differentiation in Susac syndrome was antigen driven was tested using repertoire sequencing.

RNA was extracted with the RNeasy kit and 0.5 to 1 ug was reverse transcribed using random hexamers. TCR beta CDR3 regions were amplified with the immunoSEQ multiplex PCR assay covering 54 Vbeta and 13 Jbeta segments. To correct PCR amplification bias, a synthetic template baseline was used for both primer optimization and computational correction. Per the original workflow: Reads were annotated to V, D and J genes per IMGT and analyzed with immunoSEQ Analyzer, keeping only productive sequences. To calculate clonality, Shannon entropy was normalized by log2 of the number of productive unique sequences and then subtracted from one. For each patient and control, public and private clones were evaluated within the 100 most prevalent clones. Clones were defined as Susac-specific if absent from the healthy and MS cohorts, from 1052 published viral clones and from other ImmuneACCESS disease sequences. The public reads were reanalyzed by TCRdb: fastp trimming at Q25, MiXCR alignment, in-frame beta chains only. Rows matching on CDR3 protein sequence are summarized as one entry with the most common DNA and genes. The V and J calls reflect TCRdb's pipeline rather than the authors' work. A total of around 300,000 distinct CDR3 sequences appear in this sample, roughly 94% of them only once. The top ten clones comprise about 0.07% of the sample.

The full study reports these points: The TCR sequencing and HLA analysis was acknowledged to have included a relatively small number of individuals.

The chain links TRBV28 with TRBJ2-3; 14 junctional bases match TRBD2. Sequencing was performed on CD4+ T cells from PBMCs. This receptor was obtained from a human donor with multiple sclerosis. The base sequence is TGTGCCAGCCCGGCTCCGGGACTAGCGGGAGTAGAGGGGATCCTATCTAGCACAGATACGCAGTATTTT. Its product reads: CASPAPGLAGVEGILSSTDTQYF.